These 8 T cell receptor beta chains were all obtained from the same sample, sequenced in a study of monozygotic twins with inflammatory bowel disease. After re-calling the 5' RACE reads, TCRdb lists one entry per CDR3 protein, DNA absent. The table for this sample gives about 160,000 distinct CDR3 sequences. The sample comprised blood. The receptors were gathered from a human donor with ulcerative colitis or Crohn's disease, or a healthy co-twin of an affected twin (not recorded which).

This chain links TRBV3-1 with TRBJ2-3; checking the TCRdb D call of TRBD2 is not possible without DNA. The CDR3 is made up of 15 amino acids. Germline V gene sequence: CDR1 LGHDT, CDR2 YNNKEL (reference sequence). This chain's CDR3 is CASSLSGSGTDTQYF.

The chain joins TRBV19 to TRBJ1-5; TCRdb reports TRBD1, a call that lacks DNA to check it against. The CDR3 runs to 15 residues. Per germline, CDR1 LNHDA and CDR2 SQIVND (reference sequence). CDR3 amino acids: CASSPGQGAFQPQHF.

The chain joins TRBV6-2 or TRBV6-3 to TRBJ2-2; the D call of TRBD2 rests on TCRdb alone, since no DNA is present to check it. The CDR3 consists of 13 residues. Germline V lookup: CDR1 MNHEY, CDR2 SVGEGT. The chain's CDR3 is CASRLGLAGELFF.

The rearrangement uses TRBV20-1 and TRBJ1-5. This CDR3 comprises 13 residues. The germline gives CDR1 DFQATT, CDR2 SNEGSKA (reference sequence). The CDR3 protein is CSARIGWDQPQHF.

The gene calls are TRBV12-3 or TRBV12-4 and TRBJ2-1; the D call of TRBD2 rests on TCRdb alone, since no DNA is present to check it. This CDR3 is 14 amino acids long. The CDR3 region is CASSDPRRVNEQFF.

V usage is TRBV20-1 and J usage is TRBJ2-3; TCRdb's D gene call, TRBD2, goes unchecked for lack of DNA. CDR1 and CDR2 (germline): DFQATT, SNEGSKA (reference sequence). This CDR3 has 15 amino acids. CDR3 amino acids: CSAGLLAGVLDTQYF.

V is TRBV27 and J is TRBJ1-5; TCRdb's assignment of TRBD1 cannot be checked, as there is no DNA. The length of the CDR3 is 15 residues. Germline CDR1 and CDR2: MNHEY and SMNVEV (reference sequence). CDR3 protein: CASSAWTGKYQPQHF.

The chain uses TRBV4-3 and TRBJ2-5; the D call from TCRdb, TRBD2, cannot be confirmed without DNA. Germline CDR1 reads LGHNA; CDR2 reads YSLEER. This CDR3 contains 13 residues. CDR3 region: CASSQVQAGTQYF.